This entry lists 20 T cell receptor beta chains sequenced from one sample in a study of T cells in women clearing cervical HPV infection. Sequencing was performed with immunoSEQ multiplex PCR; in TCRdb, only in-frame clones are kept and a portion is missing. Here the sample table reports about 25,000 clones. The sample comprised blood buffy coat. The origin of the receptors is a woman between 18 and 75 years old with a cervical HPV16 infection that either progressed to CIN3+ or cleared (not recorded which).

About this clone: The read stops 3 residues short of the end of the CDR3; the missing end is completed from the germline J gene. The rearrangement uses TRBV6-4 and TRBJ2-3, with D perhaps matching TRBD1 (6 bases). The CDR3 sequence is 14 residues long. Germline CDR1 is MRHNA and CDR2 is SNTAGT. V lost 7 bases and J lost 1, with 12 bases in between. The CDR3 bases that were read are TGTGCCAGCACCCTAAAGGGGGGCACAGATACG. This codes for CASTLKGGTDT. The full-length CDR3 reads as CASTLKGGTDTQYF.

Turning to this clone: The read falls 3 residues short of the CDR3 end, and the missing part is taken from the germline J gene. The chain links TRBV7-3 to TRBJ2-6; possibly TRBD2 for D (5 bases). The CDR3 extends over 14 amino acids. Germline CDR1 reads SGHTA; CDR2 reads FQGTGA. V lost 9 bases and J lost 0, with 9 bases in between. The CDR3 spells CASGADSGANVLTF. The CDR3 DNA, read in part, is TGTGCCAGTGGAGCGGACTCTGGGGCCAACGTC.

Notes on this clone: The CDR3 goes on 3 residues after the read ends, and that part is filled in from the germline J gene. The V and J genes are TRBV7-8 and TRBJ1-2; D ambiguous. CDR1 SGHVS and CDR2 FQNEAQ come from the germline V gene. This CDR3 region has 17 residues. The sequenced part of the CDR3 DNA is TGTGCCAGCAGCTTAGGTAGCGGGGTGAGCTCCTACAATGAC. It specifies CASSLGSGVSSYND. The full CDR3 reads CASSLGSGVSSYNDYTF.

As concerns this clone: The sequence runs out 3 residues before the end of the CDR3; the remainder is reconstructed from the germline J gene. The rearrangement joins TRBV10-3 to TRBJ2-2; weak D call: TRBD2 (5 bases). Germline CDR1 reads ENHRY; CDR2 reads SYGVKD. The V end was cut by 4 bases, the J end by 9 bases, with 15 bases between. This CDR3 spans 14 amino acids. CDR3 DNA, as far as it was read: TGTGCCATCAGTGTGAGCCAGGAGGTGAGGGAG. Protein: CAISVSQEVRE. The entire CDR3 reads CAISVSQEVRELFF.

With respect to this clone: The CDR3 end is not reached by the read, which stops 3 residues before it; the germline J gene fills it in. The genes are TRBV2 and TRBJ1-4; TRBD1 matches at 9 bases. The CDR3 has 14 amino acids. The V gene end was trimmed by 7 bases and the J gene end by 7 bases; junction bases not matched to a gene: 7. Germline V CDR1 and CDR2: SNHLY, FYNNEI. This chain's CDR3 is CASTIQGAGEKLFF. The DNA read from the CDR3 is TGTGCCAGCACTATACAGGGGGCAGGTGAAAAA.

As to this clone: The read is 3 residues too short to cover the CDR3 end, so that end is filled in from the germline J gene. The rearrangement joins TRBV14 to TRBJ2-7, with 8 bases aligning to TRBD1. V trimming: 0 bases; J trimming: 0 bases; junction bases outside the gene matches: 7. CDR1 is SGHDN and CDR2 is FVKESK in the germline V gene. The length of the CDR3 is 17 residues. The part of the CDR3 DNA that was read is TGTGCCAGCAGCCAAGACGTTTGGACAGGGAGCTCCTACGAG. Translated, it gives CASSQDVWTGSSYE. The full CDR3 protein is CASSQDVWTGSSYEQYF. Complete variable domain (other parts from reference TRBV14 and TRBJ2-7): EAGVTQFPSHSVIEKGQTVTLRCDPISGHDNLYWYRRVMGKEIKFLLHFVKESKQDESGMPNNRFLAERTGGTYSTLKVQPAELEDSGVYFCASSQDVWTGSSYEQYFGPGTRLTVT.

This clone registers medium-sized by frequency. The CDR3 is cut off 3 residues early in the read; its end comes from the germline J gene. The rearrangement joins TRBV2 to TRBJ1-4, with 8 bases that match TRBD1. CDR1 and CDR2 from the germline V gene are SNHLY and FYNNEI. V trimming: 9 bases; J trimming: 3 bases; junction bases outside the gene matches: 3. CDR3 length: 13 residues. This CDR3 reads CARTGESNEKLFF. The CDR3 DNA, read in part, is TGTGCCAGGACAGGGGAGTCTAATGAAAAA.

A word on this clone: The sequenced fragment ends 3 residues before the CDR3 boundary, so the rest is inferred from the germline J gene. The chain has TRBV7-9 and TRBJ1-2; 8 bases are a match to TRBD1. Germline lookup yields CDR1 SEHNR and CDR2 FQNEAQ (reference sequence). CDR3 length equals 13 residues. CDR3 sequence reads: CASSAYRGGDYTF. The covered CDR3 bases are TGTGCCAGCAGCGCGTACAGGGGGGGCGAC.

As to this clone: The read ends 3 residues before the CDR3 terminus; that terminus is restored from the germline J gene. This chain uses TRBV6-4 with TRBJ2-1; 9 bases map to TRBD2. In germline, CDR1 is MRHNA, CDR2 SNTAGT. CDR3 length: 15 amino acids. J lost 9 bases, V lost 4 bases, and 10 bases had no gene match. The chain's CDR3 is CASSALAGGMGEQFF. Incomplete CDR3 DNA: TGTGCCAGCAGTGCCCTCGCGGGGGGGATGGGTGAG.

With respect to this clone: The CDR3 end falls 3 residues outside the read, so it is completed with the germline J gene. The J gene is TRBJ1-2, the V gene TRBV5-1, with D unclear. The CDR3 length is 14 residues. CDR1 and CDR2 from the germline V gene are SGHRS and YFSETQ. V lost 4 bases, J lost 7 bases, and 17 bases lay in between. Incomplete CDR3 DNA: TGCGCCAGCAGCACCGAGCCGGGGAGTTTTGGC. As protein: CASSTEPGSFG. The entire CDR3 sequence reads CASSTEPGSFGYTF.

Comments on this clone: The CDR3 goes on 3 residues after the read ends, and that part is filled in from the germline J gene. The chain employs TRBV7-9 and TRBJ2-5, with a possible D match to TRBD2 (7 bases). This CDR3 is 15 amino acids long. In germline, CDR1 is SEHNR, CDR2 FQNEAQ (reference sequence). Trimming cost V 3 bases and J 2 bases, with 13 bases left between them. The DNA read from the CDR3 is TGTGCCAGCAGCTTCTGGGCGGGGGCACAAGAGACC. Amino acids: CASSFWAGAQET. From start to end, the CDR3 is CASSFWAGAQETQYF.

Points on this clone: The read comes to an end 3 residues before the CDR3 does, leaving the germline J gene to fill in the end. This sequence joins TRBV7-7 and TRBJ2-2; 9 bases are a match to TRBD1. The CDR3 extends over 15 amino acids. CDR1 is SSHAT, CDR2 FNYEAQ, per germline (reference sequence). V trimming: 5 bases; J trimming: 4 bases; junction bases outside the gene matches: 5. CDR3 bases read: TGTGCCAGCAGCCCCAACAGGGGGCTCACCGGGGAG. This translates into CASSPNRGLTGE. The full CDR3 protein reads CASSPNRGLTGELFF.

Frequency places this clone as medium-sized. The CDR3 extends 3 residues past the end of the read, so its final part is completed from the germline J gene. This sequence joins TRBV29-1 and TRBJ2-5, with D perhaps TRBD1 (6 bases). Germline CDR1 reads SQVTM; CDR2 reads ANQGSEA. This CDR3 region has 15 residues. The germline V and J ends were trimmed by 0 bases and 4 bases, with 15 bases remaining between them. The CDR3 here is CSVEDRTAGVETQYF. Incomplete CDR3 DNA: TGCAGCGTTGAAGACCGGACAGCCGGGGTAGAGACC.

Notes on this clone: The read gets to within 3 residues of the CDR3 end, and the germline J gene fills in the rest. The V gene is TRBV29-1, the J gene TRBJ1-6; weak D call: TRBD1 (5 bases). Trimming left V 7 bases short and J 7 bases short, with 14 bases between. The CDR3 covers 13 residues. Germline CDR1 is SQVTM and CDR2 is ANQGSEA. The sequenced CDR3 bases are TGCAGCGCGGGTGATTCAGGGAATTCACCC. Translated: CSAGDSGNSP. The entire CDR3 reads CSAGDSGNSPLHF.

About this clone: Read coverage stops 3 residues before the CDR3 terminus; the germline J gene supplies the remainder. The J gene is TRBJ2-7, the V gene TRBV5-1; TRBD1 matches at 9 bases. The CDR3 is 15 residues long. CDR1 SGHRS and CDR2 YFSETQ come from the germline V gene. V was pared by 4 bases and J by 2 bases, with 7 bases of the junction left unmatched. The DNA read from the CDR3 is TGCGCCAGCAGCCGCGGACAGGGGAGCACCTACGAG. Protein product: CASSRGQGSTYE. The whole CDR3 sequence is CASSRGQGSTYEQYF.

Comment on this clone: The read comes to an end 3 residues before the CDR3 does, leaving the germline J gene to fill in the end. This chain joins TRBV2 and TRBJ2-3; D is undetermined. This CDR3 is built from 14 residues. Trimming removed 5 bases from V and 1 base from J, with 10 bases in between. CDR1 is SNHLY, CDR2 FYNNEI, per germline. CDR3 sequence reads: CASSTFRGTDTQYF. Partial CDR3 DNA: TGTGCCAGCAGTACTTTTCGGGGCACAGATACG.

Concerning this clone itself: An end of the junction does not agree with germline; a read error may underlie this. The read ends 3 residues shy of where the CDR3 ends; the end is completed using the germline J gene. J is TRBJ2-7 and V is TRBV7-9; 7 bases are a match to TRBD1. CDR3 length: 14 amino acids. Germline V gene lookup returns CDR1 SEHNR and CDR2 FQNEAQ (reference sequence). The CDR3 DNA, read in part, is TGTCCCAGCAGCCACAGGGACAGAAACTACGAG. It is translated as CPSSHRDRNYE. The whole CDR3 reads CPSSHRDRNYEQYF.

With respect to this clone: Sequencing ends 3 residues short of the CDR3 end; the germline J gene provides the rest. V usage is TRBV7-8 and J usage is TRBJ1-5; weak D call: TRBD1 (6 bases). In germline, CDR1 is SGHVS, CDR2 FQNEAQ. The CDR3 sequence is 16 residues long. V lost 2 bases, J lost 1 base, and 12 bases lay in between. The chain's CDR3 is CASSLRPGASNQPQHF. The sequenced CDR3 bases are TGTGCCAGCAGCTTACGGCCAGGGGCAAGCAATCAGCCC.

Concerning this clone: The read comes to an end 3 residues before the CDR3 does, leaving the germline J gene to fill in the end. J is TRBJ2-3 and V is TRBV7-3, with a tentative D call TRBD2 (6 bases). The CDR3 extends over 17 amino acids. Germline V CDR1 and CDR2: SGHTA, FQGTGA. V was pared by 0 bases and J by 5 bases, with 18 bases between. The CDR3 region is CASSLTSAGTPGDTQYF. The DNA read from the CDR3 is TGTGCCAGCAGCTTAACTTCGGCGGGGACCCCGGGAGATACG.

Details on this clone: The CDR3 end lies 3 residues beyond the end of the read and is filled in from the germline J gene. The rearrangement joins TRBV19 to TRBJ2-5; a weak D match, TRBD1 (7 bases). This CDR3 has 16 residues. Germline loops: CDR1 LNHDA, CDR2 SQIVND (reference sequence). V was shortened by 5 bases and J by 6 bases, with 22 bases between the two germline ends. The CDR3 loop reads CASSSKGGTARQTQYF. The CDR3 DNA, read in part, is TGTGCCAGTAGTTCAAAGGGCGGGACAGCTCGCCAGACC.